The T cell receptor beta chain described here comes from a study of T-cell memory formation after mild COVID-19. The study, taken as a whole, reports: The second-wave clones peaking on day 37 were not confirmed as SARS-CoV-2-specific. CD4+ contracting clones were mainly CM and EM; CD8+ ones, EMRA. A subset of responding clones appeared in pre-infection memory, suggesting cross-reactive memory joined.

From the 5' RACE reads, TCRdb called clonotypes with MiXCR, one entry per CDR3 protein. The data show roughly 240,000 distinct CDR3 sequences, less than 20% seen once. This CDR3 is 14 amino acids long. Trimming left V 7 bases short and J 9 bases short, with 19 bases between. Per germline, CDR1 SNHLY and CDR2 FYNNEI. Concerning this clonotype: Its antigen remains unidentified.

V gene TRBV2 combines with J gene TRBJ2-1; tentatively, D is TRBD1 (6 bases). The receptor comes from an adult woman who had mild COVID-19 (a few samples of this study predate the infection). Cell type and time point are not known. Sequencing was carried out using PBMCs or a T cell subset sorted from them (not recorded which). CDR3 in amino acids: CASNPQGAPGEQFF. CDR3 nucleotide sequence: TGTGCCAGCAATCCACAGGGAGCCCCGGGTGAGCAGTTCTTC.